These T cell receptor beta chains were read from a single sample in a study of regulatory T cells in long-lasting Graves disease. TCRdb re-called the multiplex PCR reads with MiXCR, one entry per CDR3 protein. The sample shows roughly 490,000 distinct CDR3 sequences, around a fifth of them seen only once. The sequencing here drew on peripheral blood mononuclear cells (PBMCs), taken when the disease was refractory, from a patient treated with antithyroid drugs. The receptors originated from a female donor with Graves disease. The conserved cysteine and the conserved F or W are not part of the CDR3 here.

cdr3_aa: ASSYLLNTGELF
v_call: TRBV6-2/TRBV6-3

cdr3_aa: ASSVEKGAGGGGDRELF
v_call: TRBV9

cdr3_aa: ASRTTGTVAYEQY
v_call: TRBV28

cdr3_aa: SDRRDGNYGYT
v_call: TRBV29-1

cdr3_aa: SAERSEETQY
v_call: TRBV20-1

cdr3_aa: ASSPPQGDGYT
v_call: TRBV18

cdr3_aa: ASSQGTSYQPQH
v_call: TRBV3-1

cdr3_aa: ASSYSTYYGYT
v_call: TRBV6-2/TRBV6-3

cdr3_aa: ASSFADTYEQY
v_call: TRBV7-2

cdr3_aa: ASSPRVHLSYEQY
v_call: TRBV14

cdr3_aa: ASVLTANTGELF
v_call: TRBV19

cdr3_aa: ASSYGTSSSYEQY
v_call: TRBV7-9

cdr3_aa: SARGGGTYEQY
v_call: TRBV20-1

cdr3_aa: ASSLESFQGMGKNIQY
v_call: TRBV5-1

cdr3_aa: ASRVAGAPGGELF
v_call: TRBV12-3/TRBV12-4

cdr3_aa: ASSLPVSNQPQH
v_call: TRBV12-3/TRBV12-4

cdr3_aa: AWSFDRDSQPQH
v_call: TRBV30

cdr3_aa: ASSYEGRAEQY
v_call: TRBV6-5